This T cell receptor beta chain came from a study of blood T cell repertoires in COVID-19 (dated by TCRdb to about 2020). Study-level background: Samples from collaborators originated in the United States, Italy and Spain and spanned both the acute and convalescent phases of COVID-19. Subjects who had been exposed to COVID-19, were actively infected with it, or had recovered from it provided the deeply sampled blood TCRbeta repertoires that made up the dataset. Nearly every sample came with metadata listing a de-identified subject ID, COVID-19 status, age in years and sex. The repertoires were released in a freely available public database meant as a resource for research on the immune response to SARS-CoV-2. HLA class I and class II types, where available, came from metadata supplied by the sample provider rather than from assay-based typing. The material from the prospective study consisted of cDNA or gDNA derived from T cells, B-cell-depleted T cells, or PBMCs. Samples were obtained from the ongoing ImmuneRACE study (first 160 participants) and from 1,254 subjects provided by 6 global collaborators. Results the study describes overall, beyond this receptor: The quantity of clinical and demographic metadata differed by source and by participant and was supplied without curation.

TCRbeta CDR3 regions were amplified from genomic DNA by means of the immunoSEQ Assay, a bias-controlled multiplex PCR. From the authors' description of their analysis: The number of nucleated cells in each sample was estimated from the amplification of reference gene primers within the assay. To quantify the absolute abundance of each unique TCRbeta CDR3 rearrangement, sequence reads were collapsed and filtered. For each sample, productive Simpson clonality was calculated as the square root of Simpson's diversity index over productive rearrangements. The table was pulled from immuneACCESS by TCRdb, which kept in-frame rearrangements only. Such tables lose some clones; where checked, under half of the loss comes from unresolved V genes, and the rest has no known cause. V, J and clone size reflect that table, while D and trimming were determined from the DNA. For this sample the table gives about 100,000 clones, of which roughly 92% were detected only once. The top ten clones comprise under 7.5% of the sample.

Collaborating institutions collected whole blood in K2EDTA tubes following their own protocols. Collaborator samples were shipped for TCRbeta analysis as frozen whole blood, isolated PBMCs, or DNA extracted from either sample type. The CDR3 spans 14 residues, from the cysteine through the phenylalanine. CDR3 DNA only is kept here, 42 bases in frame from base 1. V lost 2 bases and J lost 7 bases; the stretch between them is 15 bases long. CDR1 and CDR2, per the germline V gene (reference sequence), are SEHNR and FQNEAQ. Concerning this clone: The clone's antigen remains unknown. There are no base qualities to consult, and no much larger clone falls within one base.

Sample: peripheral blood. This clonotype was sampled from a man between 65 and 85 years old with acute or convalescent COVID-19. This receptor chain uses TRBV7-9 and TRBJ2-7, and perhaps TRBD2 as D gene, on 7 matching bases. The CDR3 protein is CASSLRQGGGEQYF. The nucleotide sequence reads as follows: TGTGCCAGCAGCTTAAGGCAGGGAGGGGGGGAGCAGTACTTC.